This T cell receptor (beta chain) was identified in a study of metastatic and nonmetastatic thyroid tumors. In the study overall: Comparative analysis of repertoires was undertaken across blood and tumor or nodule tissue obtained from malignant and benign thyroid patients. Whole-study findings and limits: Patients with malignant thyroid tumors reportedly had significantly higher TCR beta diversity than those with benign nodules, in blood and tumor.

Under the authors' procedure: CDR3 was compared across clinicopathological groups, and the resulting differences were used to build a distant-metastasis classifier for papillary thyroid cancer. From the PCR reads, TCRdb re-called clones with MiXCR. TCRdb, rather than the study authors, made the V and J calls. This sample has some 15,000 clones; about 23% occur once, and the top ten carry about 10%. CDR3 length: 15 amino acids. Trimming shortened V by 6 bases and J by 0 bases, and 15 bases separated the two germline ends. This clone was seen more than once but under ten times. Antigen specificity is unknown. No patient had received any treatment before thyroid surgery.

The sequence derives from a female donor with papillary thyroid cancer or a benign thyroid nodule (not recorded which). Some clones in this sample may be carry-over from other donors' samples. Sequencing was carried out using adjacent normal tissue. This chain uses TRBV12-3 or TRBV12-4 with TRBJ2-7; possibly TRBD1 or TRBD2 for D (6 bases each). CDR3 nucleotide sequence: TGTGCCAGCAGGATAGGGGGGTTTGGCTCCTACGAGCAGTACTTC. Translating gives CASRIGGFGSYEQYF.